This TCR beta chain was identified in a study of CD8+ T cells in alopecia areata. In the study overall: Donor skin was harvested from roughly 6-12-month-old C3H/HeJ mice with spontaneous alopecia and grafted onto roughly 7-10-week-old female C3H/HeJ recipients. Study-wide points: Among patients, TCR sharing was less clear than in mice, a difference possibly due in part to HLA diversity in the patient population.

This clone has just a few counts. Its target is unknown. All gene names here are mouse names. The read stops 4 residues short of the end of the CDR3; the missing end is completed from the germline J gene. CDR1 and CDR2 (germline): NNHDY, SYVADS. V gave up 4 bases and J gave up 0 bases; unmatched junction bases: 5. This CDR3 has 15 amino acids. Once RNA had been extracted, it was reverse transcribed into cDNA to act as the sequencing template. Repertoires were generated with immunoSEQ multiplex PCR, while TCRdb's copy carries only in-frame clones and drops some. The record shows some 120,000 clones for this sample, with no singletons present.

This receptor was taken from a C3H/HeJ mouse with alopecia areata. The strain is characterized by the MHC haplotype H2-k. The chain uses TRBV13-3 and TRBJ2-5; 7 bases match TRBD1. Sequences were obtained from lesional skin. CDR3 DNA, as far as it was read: TGTGCCAGCAGTTTTGGGACAGTTAACCAAGAC. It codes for CASSFGTVNQD. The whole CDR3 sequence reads CASSFGTVNQDTQYF.